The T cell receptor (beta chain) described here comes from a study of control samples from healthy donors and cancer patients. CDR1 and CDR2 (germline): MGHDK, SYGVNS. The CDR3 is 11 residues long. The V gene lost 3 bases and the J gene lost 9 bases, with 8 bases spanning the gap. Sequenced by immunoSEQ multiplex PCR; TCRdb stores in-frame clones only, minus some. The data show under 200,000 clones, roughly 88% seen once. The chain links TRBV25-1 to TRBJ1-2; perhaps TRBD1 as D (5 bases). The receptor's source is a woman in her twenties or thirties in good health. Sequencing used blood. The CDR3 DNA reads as TGTGCCAGCAGTGAGGGGGGTCGCTACACCTTC. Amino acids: CASSEGGRYTF.